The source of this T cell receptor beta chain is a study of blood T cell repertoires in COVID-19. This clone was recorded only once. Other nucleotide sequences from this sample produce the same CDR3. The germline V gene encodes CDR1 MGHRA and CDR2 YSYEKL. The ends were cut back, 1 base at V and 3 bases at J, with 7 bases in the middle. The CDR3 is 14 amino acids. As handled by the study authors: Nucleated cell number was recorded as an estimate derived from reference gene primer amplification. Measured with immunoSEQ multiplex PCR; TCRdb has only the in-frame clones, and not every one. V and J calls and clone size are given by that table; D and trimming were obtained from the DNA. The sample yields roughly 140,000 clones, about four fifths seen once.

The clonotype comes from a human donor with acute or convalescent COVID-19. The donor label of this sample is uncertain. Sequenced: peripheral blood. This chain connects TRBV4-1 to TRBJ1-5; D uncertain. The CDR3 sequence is CASSQARDNQPQHF. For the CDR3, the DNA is TGCGCCAGCAGCCAAGCGCGGGACAATCAGCCCCAGCATTTT.